This T cell receptor (beta chain) originates from a study of T cells after yellow fever vaccination. On the study more broadly: Fractions low in cell number were prepared with SMART-Seq v4 Ultra Low Input.

Concerning this clonotype itself: Its antigen is undetermined.

V was cut by 1 base and J by 6 bases, with 14 bases left in between. This CDR3 region has 14 residues. Germline V lookup: CDR1 SGHRS, CDR2 YFSETQ. Synthesis of TCR cDNA relied on 5'RACE template switching, which attached a universal primer site and UMIs. TCRdb ran MiXCR on the 5' RACE reads and lists one entry per CDR3 protein. The repertoire includes some 390,000 distinct CDR3 sequences, approximately 19% of them detected once, and roughly a sixth sits in the top ten. Findings and limits, study-wide: Among primary-vaccination clones, most reappeared after the booster, at about 95% for CD4 and around 91% for CD8. Just a small share of clonotypes turned up in the CD4 compartment as well as the CD8 compartment.

The clonotype originates from a man between 18 and 29 years old who received the YFV17D yellow fever vaccine. The chain is built from TRBV5-1 and TRBJ2-7; D possibly corresponds to TRBD1 (5 bases). The sample was PBMCs, taken before the yellow fever booster vaccination. CDR3 in amino acids: CASSLTRATVEQYF. Here the CDR3 DNA reads TGCGCCAGCAGCTTGACCAGGGCCACGGTCGAGCAGTACTTC. Full variable domain (missing parts from reference TRBV5-1 and TRBJ2-7): KAGVTQTPRYLIKTRGQQVTLSCSPISGHRSVSWYQQTPGQGLQFLFEYFSETQRNKGNFPGRFSGRQFSNSRSEMNVSTLELGDSALYLCASSLTRATVEQYFGPGTRLTVT.